The 26 T cell receptor beta chains reported below all come from one sample, sequenced in a study of T cells after yellow fever vaccination. TCRdb redid the calling of the 5' RACE reads with MiXCR, one entry per CDR3 protein. The sample carries around 610,000 distinct CDR3 sequences, about 14% recorded once. The sequencing here drew on PBMCs, taken on the day of the yellow fever booster vaccination. The receptors derive from a man under 40 who received the YFV17D yellow fever vaccine.

This chain connects TRBV6-1 to TRBJ1-5, with a possible D match to TRBD1 (5 bases). The V gene's germline CDR1 is MNHNS and CDR2 SASEGT. Trimming pared 5 bases from V and 1 base from J, leaving 12 bases between. This CDR3 comprises 15 residues. CDR3 region: CASSQGRGSNQPQHF. The CDR3 nucleotides are TGTGCCAGCAGTCAGGGCCGGGGAAGCAATCAGCCCCAGCATTTT.

The chain uses TRBV29-1 and TRBJ1-1; D remains ambiguous. The V end was cut by 6 bases, the J end by 3 bases, with 11 bases between. There are 12 residues in the CDR3. Germline CDR1 SQVTM, CDR2 ANQGSEA. The CDR3 spells CSVIPGYTEAFF. The CDR3 nucleotides are TGCAGCGTAATCCCGGGCTACACTGAAGCTTTCTTT.

The rearrangement links TRBV6-1 to TRBJ2-5; D possibly corresponds to TRBD1 (8 bases). Trimming removed 8 bases at V and 1 base at J, with 17 bases between. Germline V gene data show CDR1 as MNHNS and CDR2 as SASEGT. The CDR3 totals 15 residues. The CDR3 coding sequence is TGTGCCAGCGGACAGGGAGGGGTGTCCCAAGAGACCCAGTACTTC. It encodes CASGQGGVSQETQYF.

This clonotype showed up just a few times. The rearrangement uses TRBV7-7 and TRBJ2-2, with D perhaps matching TRBD1 (6 bases). The CDR3 is made up of 15 amino acids. V dropped 0 bases and J dropped 6 bases, with 11 bases sitting between them. The germline V gene encodes CDR1 SSHAT and CDR2 FNYEAQ (reference sequence). The CDR3 sequence: CASSLAAGQSGELFF. The CDR3, as DNA: TGTGCCAGCAGCTTAGCAGCAGGACAGTCCGGGGAGCTGTTTTTT. Together with reference TRBV7-7 and TRBJ2-2, the CDR3 gives the full variable domain: GAGVSQSPRYKVTKRGQDVTLRCDPISSHATLYWYQQALGQGPEFLTYFNYEAQPDKSGLPSDRFSAERPEGSISTLTIQRTEQRDSAMYRCASSLAAGQSGELFFGEGSRLTVL.

The chain uses TRBV7-8 and TRBJ2-1, with TRBD2 matching over 10 bases. With 3 bases clipped from V and 5 bases from J, the junction kept 13 bases outside the gene matches. Germline values: CDR1 SGHVS, CDR2 FQNEAQ. The CDR3 spans 18 residues. DNA of the CDR3: TGTGCCAGCAGCTTGGGGGACAGCCGGACTAGCGGCCACAATGAGCAGTTCTTC. This translates into CASSLGDSRTSGHNEQFF.

The J gene is TRBJ1-6, the V gene TRBV5-1; perhaps TRBD1 as D (5 bases). This CDR3 spans 15 amino acids. Trimming removed 0 bases at V and 9 bases at J, with 13 bases between. The germline V gene has CDR1 SGHRS and CDR2 YFSETQ. As DNA, the CDR3 is TGCGCCAGCAGCTTGGAGGGACCGGGCAGTTCACCCCTCCACTTT. This encodes CASSLEGPGSSPLHF.

This clonotype was detected a few times. The rearrangement links TRBV7-9 to TRBJ2-4; D unresolved. The CDR3 contains 14 residues. Germline values: CDR1 SEHNR, CDR2 FQNEAQ (reference sequence). The V gene lost 0 bases and the J gene lost 0 bases, with 3 bases spanning the gap. The CDR3 protein is CASSLAVAKNIQYF. The CDR3 nucleotides read TGTGCCAGCAGCTTAGCGGTAGCCAAAAACATTCAGTACTTC.

The CDR3 nucleotides are TGTGCCAGCGAGAACCTCGCTAACTATGGCTACACCTTC. Translating gives CASENLANYGYTF. The chain combines TRBV28 with TRBJ1-2; D gene unclear. V was pared by 8 bases and J by 0 bases, with 10 bases between. The CDR3 has 13 residues. Germline V CDR1 and CDR2: MDHEN, SYDVKM.

The chain employs TRBV7-2 and TRBJ1-6; D ambiguous. CDR3 length equals 15 residues. The germline V gene encodes CDR1 SGHTA and CDR2 FQGNSA. The ends were cut back, 1 base at V and 7 bases at J, with 11 bases in the middle. The CDR3 DNA follows: TGTGCCAGCAGCTTAGAAGTTTCGAGGAATTCACCCCTCCACTTT. It specifies CASSLEVSRNSPLHF.

This chain joins TRBV7-8 and TRBJ2-6; TRBD1 aligns across 9 bases. The germline gives CDR1 SGHVS, CDR2 FQNEAQ. CDR3 length equals 18 residues. With 4 bases clipped from V and 0 bases from J, the junction kept 7 bases outside the gene matches. CDR3 sequence reads: CASSSRQGELSGANVLTF. In DNA form, the CDR3 reads TGTGCCAGCAGCTCCCGACAGGGGGAGCTCTCTGGGGCCAACGTCCTGACTTTC. The whole variable domain, remainder taken from reference TRBV7-8 and TRBJ2-6, is GAGVSQSPRYKVAKRGQDVALRCDPISGHVSLFWYQQALGQGPEFLTYFQNEAQLDKSGLPSDRFFAERPEGSVSTLKIQRTQQEDSAVYLCASSSRQGELSGANVLTFGAGSRLTVL.

This rearrangement joins TRBV20-1 to TRBJ2-7; 8 bases are a match to TRBD1. V trimming: 5 bases; J trimming: 0 bases; junction bases outside the gene matches: 3. This CDR3 is 13 amino acids long. CDR1 and CDR2 from the germline V gene are DFQATT and SNEGSKA (reference sequence). The DNA for the CDR3 is TGCAGTGCTTGGACAGGGAGCTCCTACGAGCAGTACTTC. Its protein is CSAWTGSSYEQYF.

This clonotype was detected a few times. The chain links TRBV20-1 to TRBJ2-5, with 7 bases lining up with TRBD2. In germline, CDR1 is DFQATT, CDR2 SNEGSKA (reference sequence). CDR3 length equals 18 residues. V lost 1 base to trimming and J lost 3 bases; unmatched junction nucleotides: 17. CDR3 nucleotides: TGCAGTGCTAGAGTCCCCCCCGGGCTGGGGAGGGCGGAAGAGACCCAGTACTTC. It codes for CSARVPPGLGRAEETQYF.

J is TRBJ2-7 and V is TRBV6-5; 10 bases agree with TRBD2. Trimming cost V 1 base and J 2 bases; bases outside gene matches: 5. In germline, CDR1 is MNHEY, CDR2 SVGAGI. The CDR3 loop spans 16 amino acids. CDR3 DNA sequence: TGTGCCAGCAGTTACTTGAGTACTAGCGGGGCCTACGAGCAGTACTTC. Translation: CASSYLSTSGAYEQYF.

This clonotype occurred a few times. The chain employs TRBV20-1 and TRBJ1-5; D not resolved. Deletions cut 1 base from V and 0 bases from J, with 10 bases between. CDR1 DFQATT and CDR2 SNEGSKA come from the germline V gene (reference sequence). This CDR3 is 15 amino acids long. The CDR3: CSARVPGYSNQPQHF. The CDR3 DNA reads as TGCAGTGCTAGAGTTCCGGGCTATAGCAATCAGCCCCAGCATTTT.

This clonotype was seen repeatedly, ten times or more. The chain recombines TRBV20-1 with TRBJ2-7; 7 bases line up with TRBD2. This CDR3 comprises 15 residues. Germline V gives CDR1 DFQATT, CDR2 SNEGSKA (reference sequence). V was clipped by 3 bases and J by 2 bases; unmatched bases: 10. In nucleotides, the CDR3 is TGCAGTGCTAGGATGCCAGGACTAGGGGCCTACGAGCAGTACTTC. As protein: CSARMPGLGAYEQYF.

This chain links TRBV5-1 with TRBJ2-1; 8 positions agree with TRBD1. This CDR3 has 15 residues. The germline gives CDR1 SGHRS, CDR2 YFSETQ. The J segment lost 6 bases and the V segment lost 4 bases, leaving 9 bases of the junction unmatched. CDR3 DNA: TGCGCCAGCAGCACCGGACAGGGCCTTACCAATGAGCAGTTCTTC. Amino acid sequence: CASSTGQGLTNEQFF.

The chain employs TRBV5-1 and TRBJ2-5; TRBD2 agrees at 7 bases. Germline V gene sequence: CDR1 SGHRS, CDR2 YFSETQ. This CDR3 has 15 amino acids. Trimming cost V 4 bases and J 5 bases; bases outside gene matches: 11. Here the CDR3 DNA reads TGCGCCAGCAGCCCGGCGGCGGGAGTTACTGAGACCCAGTACTTC. As protein: CASSPAAGVTETQYF.

The chain employs TRBV29-1 and TRBJ2-7, with TRBD1 matching 7 bases. The J segment lost 5 bases and the V segment lost 5 bases, leaving 6 bases of the junction unmatched. Germline CDR1 SQVTM, CDR2 ANQGSEA. This CDR3 spans 12 amino acids. This CDR3 reads CSVTRDSHEQYF. CDR3 coding DNA: TGCAGCGTTACTCGGGACAGCCACGAGCAGTACTTC.

This sequence joins TRBV30 and TRBJ2-1; the match to TRBD2 covers 8 bases. The CDR3 spans 13 residues. V gave up 4 bases and J gave up 6 bases; unmatched junction bases: 5. Germline CDR1 reads GTSNPN; CDR2 reads SVGIG (reference sequence). DNA of the CDR3: TGTGCCTGGACTAGCGGGTATCCCAATGAGCAGTTCTTC. Translated: CAWTSGYPNEQFF. The variable domain in full, with the rest retrieved from reference TRBV30 and TRBJ2-1, is SQTIHQWPATLVQPVGSPLSLECTVEGTSNPNLYWYRQAAGRGLQLLFYSVGIGQISSEVPQNLSASRPQDRQFILSSKKLLLSDSGFYLCAWTSGYPNEQFFGPGTRLTVL.

The rearrangement uses TRBV20-1 and TRBJ2-1, with TRBD2 matching over 12 bases. The V gene's germline CDR1 is DFQATT and CDR2 SNEGSKA (reference sequence). The CDR3 totals 15 residues. V was clipped by 2 bases and J by 5 bases; unmatched bases: 4. Written as DNA, the CDR3 is TGCAGTGCTAGACTAGCGGGAGGGCACAACAATGAGCAGTTCTTC. This translates into CSARLAGGHNNEQFF.

The J gene is TRBJ2-3, the V gene TRBV4-3, with 9 positions matching TRBD2. CDR3 length equals 19 residues. Germline V CDR1 and CDR2: LGHNA, YSLEER. V trimming: 1 base; J trimming: 0 bases; junction bases outside the gene matches: 11. The CDR3 sequence is CASSQGGSGRPPSTDTQYF. As DNA, the CDR3 is TGCGCCAGCAGCCAAGGAGGAAGCGGGAGGCCTCCTAGCACAGATACGCAGTATTTT.

The chain combines TRBV5-1 with TRBJ2-1; D may correspond to TRBD1 or TRBD2 (5 bases each). CDR3 size: 16 residues. V lost 4 bases and J 0 bases, leaving 14 bases between the germline ends. Germline V CDR1 and CDR2: SGHRS, YFSETQ. In nucleotides, the CDR3 is TGCGCCAGCAGCACCGGGGCTCTAAGCTCCTACAATGAGCAGTTCTTC. This sequence encodes CASSTGALSSYNEQFF.

In its sample, this clonotype was seen a few times. The rearrangement links TRBV5-1 to TRBJ2-7; 8 nucleotides align to TRBD1. The CDR3 covers 17 residues. Germline CDR1 SGHRS, CDR2 YFSETQ. The J segment lost 1 base and the V segment lost 0 bases, leaving 9 bases of the junction unmatched. This CDR3 is CASSLDPGTGYSYEQYF. The CDR3 bases are TGCGCCAGCAGCTTGGACCCTGGGACAGGCTATTCCTACGAGCAGTACTTC.

The table lists this clonotype with a few counts. This rearrangement joins TRBV7-2 to TRBJ2-3, with 11 bases aligning to TRBD2. Per germline, CDR1 SGHTA and CDR2 FQGNSA. The CDR3 loop spans 16 amino acids. V lost 7 bases and J lost 1; bases outside the gene matches: 7. DNA for the CDR3: TGTGCCAGCACCACGGGACTAGCGGCGCGCACAGATACGCAGTATTTT. Its protein product is CASTTGLAARTDTQYF.

There are a few counts of this clonotype. The chain has TRBV28 and TRBJ1-1, with 7 nucleotides matching TRBD1. The ends lost 5 bases at V and 9 bases at J; junction bases unmatched: 9. There are 13 residues in the CDR3. Germline-derived CDR1 and CDR2 are MDHEN and SYDVKM. The CDR3, as DNA: TGTGCCAGCAGTCCAGTTATACAGGGGAAAGCTTTCTTT. Protein: CASSPVIQGKAFF. The variable domain in full, completed from reference TRBV28 and TRBJ1-1, reads DVKVTQSSRYLVKRTGEKVFLECVQDMDHENMFWYRQDPGLGLRLIYFSYDVKMKEKGDIPEGYSVSREKKERFSLILESASTNQTSMYLCASSPVIQGKAFFGQGTRLTVV.

This clonotype occurred many times. The CDR3 DNA is TGCAGCGTCCGTAGACAGGGGCCGGAAAAACTGTTTTTT. Its translation is CSVRRQGPEKLFF. The rearrangement joins TRBV29-1 to TRBJ1-4; 8 nucleotides match TRBD1. V shed 6 bases, J shed 8 bases, and the junction held 8 bases outside the gene matches. This CDR3 contains 13 residues. Germline CDR1 SQVTM, CDR2 ANQGSEA. The whole variable domain, filled in from reference TRBV29-1 and TRBJ1-4, reads SAVISQKPSRDICQRGTSLTIQCQVDSQVTMMFWYRQQPGQSLTLIATANQGSEATYESGFVIDKFPISRPNLTFSTLTVSNMSPEDSSIYLCSVRRQGPEKLFFGSGTQLSVL.